Listed here are 32 T cell receptor beta chains from one sample, sequenced in a study of blood T cell repertoires in COVID-19. Sequencing was performed with immunoSEQ multiplex PCR; in TCRdb, only in-frame clones are kept and a portion is missing. The sample includes roughly 16,000 clones, 80% to 90% of them seen just once. The sample was peripheral blood. These receptor sequences come from a human donor with active COVID-19. The donor label of this sample is uncertain.

This chain links TRBV9 with TRBJ1-6; D gene ambiguous. The CDR3 has 16 residues. The germline gives CDR1 SGDLS, CDR2 YYNGEE. V was shortened by 3 bases and J by 10 bases, with 20 bases between the two germline ends. CDR3 residues: CASSASPAGVASPLHF. CDR3 DNA sequence: TGTGCCAGCAGCGCCTCCCCCGCGGGAGTTGCCTCACCCCTCCACTTT.

The CDR3 loop reads CASSLPLAGGLREQYF. The DNA of the CDR3 is TGTGCCAGCAGCTTACCCCTAGCGGGGGGGCTTCGCGAGCAGTACTTC. The rearrangement uses TRBV7-2 and TRBJ2-7; TRBD2 matches at 12 bases. Trimming removed 2 bases from V and 6 bases from J; junction bases left unmatched: 8. CDR1 and CDR2 from the germline V gene are SGHTA and FQGNSA. The CDR3 length is 16 residues. Full variable domain (rest looked up from reference TRBV7-2 and TRBJ2-7): GAGVSQSPSNKVTEKGKDVELRCDPISGHTALYWYRQSLGQGLEFLIYFQGNSAPDKSGLPSDRFSAERTGGSVSTLTIQRTQQEDSAVYLCASSLPLAGGLREQYFGPGTRLTVT.

This chain joins TRBV19 and TRBJ2-7; TRBD1 matches at 8 bases. The V segment lost 4 bases and the J segment 1 base; nucleotides outside the gene matches: 6. This CDR3 is built from 15 residues. Per the germline V gene, CDR1 is LNHDA and CDR2 is SQIVND (reference sequence). As DNA, the CDR3 is TGTGCCAGTAGTACCCAGGGGGCAGGTTCCTACGAGCAGTACTTC. This codes for CASSTQGAGSYEQYF.

The chain joins TRBV19 to TRBJ1-1; perhaps TRBD1 as D (5 bases). This CDR3 has 16 amino acids. V was trimmed by 5 bases and J by 4 bases, leaving 20 bases between them. In germline, CDR1 is LNHDA, CDR2 SQIVND (reference sequence). The DNA of the CDR3 is TGTGCCAGTAGTCAAATGGGAGGGGATAGAAGCACTGAAGCTTTCTTT. Translating gives CASSQMGGDRSTEAFF.

The V and J genes are TRBV2 and TRBJ1-4, with TRBD1 matching 8 bases. The CDR3 is 16 amino acids. The trim removed 3 bases at V and 8 bases at J, leaving 11 bases unmatched. CDR1 is SNHLY, CDR2 FYNNEI, per germline. The CDR3 loop is CASSDGRTGLGEKLFF. Written as DNA, the CDR3 is TGTGCCAGCAGTGACGGTAGGACAGGGTTGGGAGAAAAACTGTTTTTT.

The chain couples TRBV11-2 to TRBJ2-7; D ambiguous. The V end lost 3 bases, the J end lost 0 bases, and 9 bases lay between the germline ends. The CDR3 extends over 14 amino acids. In germline, CDR1 is SGHAT, CDR2 FQNNGV. For the CDR3, the DNA is TGTGCCAGCAGCTTCGGTACCGGCTCCTACGAGCAGTACTTC. Translating it yields CASSFGTGSYEQYF.

As for this clone: The sample has other DNA sequences that encode this CDR3 too. The chain has TRBV19 and TRBJ2-6, with unresolved D. The CDR3 totals 13 residues. CDR1 is LNHDA and CDR2 is SQIVND in the germline V gene (reference sequence). Trimming took off 6 bases at V and 1 base at J, with 4 bases between the two ends. CDR3 in amino acids: CASSSSGANVLTF. In DNA form, the CDR3 reads TGTGCCAGTAGCAGTTCTGGGGCCAACGTCCTGACTTTC.

The rearrangement links TRBV7-9 to TRBJ1-4, with unresolved D. V dropped 2 bases and J dropped 7 bases, with 11 bases sitting between them. CDR1 is SEHNR, CDR2 FQNEAQ, per germline (reference sequence). The CDR3 contains 14 residues. DNA for the CDR3: TGTGCCAGCAGCTTATCAGGTTTTACTGAAAAACTGTTTTTT. Its protein product is CASSLSGFTEKLFF.

The chain links TRBV28 to TRBJ1-2; weak D call: TRBD1 (5 bases). The CDR3 length is 15 residues. Germline V gene lookup returns CDR1 MDHEN and CDR2 SYDVKM. V lost 7 bases to trimming and J lost 7 bases, with 22 bases between them. The CDR3 sequence: CASTVWASGFVGYTF. The CDR3 DNA reads TGTGCCAGCACCGTCTGGGCTTCAGGGTTTGTTGGCTACACCTTC.

V and J are TRBV27 and TRBJ2-7; D call uncertain. Trimming left V 4 bases short and J 0 bases short, with 7 bases between. This CDR3 comprises 13 residues. From germline, CDR1 is MNHEY and CDR2 SMNVEV (reference sequence). The chain's CDR3 is CASSSGSSYEQYF. The CDR3 nucleotides are TGTGCCAGCAGTTCTGGCAGCTCCTACGAGCAGTACTTC.

The rearrangement uses TRBV7-6 and TRBJ1-4, with a weak D call TRBD1 (6 bases). Germline loops: CDR1 SGHVS, CDR2 FNYEAQ. The CDR3 sequence is 14 residues long. V was pared by 1 base and J by 8 bases, with 11 bases between. The CDR3 sequence: CASSLVDRGEKLFF. CDR3 nucleotides: TGTGCCAGCAGCTTAGTGGACAGAGGCGAAAAACTGTTTTTT.

The chain carries TRBV7-2 and TRBJ2-7; perhaps TRBD1 as D (6 bases). CDR1 and CDR2 from the germline V gene are SGHTA and FQGNSA. The ends were cut back, 4 bases at V and 2 bases at J, with 12 bases in the middle. The CDR3 has 14 residues. The chain's CDR3 is CASSSTGRTYEQYF. In nucleotides, the CDR3 is TGTGCCAGCAGCTCGACAGGACGGACCTACGAGCAGTACTTC. The full variable domain, completed using reference TRBV7-2 and TRBJ2-7, is GAGVSQSPSNKVTEKGKDVELRCDPISGHTALYWYRQSLGQGLEFLIYFQGNSAPDKSGLPSDRFSAERTGGSVSTLTIQRTQQEDSAVYLCASSSTGRTYEQYFGPGTRLTVT.

This chain joins TRBV27 and TRBJ2-1; 7 bases are shared with TRBD2. Per the germline V gene, CDR1 is MNHEY and CDR2 is SMNVEV (reference sequence). Unmatched junction bases numbered 8, after V lost 2 bases and J lost 7 bases. CDR3 length equals 15 residues. The CDR3 DNA reads TGTGCCAGCAGTTTAAAGGGACTATCCTCGAATGAGCAGTTCTTC. Amino acid sequence: CASSLKGLSSNEQFF.

V is TRBV7-2 and J is TRBJ2-1; 9 nucleotides match TRBD2. The V gene's germline CDR1 is SGHTA and CDR2 FQGNSA. V lost 5 bases and J lost 7; bases outside the gene matches: 12. CDR3 length: 16 amino acids. CDR3 bases: TGTGCCAGCAGCCCAAACGGATTAGCGGGGGCGAATGAGCAGTTCTTC. Translation: CASSPNGLAGANEQFF.

The rearrangement uses TRBV29-1 and TRBJ2-7; D remains ambiguous. The V end lost 5 bases, the J end lost 0 bases, and 8 bases lay between the germline ends. Germline V gene lookup returns CDR1 SQVTM and CDR2 ANQGSEA. There are 12 residues in the CDR3. The DNA of the CDR3 is TGCAGCGTTTCTCCAGACTCCTACGAGCAGTACTTC. This sequence encodes CSVSPDSYEQYF.

The V gene is TRBV7-2, the J gene TRBJ2-2; 9 bases fit TRBD2. The germline gives CDR1 SGHTA, CDR2 FQGNSA. The CDR3 is made up of 15 amino acids. V shed 6 bases and J 2 bases; nucleotides not matched to a gene: 4. The CDR3 DNA reads as TGTGCCAGCAGGTTCGGGACTAGCAACACCGGGGAGCTGTTTTTT. This translates into CASRFGTSNTGELFF.

The rearrangement uses TRBV9 and TRBJ1-1, with D hard to call. This CDR3 contains 14 residues. V was cut by 4 bases and J by 1 base, with 11 bases left in between. The V gene's germline CDR1 is SGDLS and CDR2 YYNGEE. CDR3 in amino acids: CASSPYRENTEAFF. In nucleotides, the CDR3 is TGTGCCAGCAGCCCCTACAGAGAGAACACTGAAGCTTTCTTT.

CDR3 protein: CASSLQVNTEAFF. The CDR3 nucleotides are TGTGCCAGCAGCTTACAGGTGAACACTGAAGCTTTCTTT. This sequence joins TRBV7-2 and TRBJ1-1, with unresolved D. The germline V and J ends were trimmed by 2 bases and 0 bases, with 4 bases remaining between them. Germline values: CDR1 SGHTA, CDR2 FQGNSA. The CDR3 runs to 13 residues.

The chain is built from TRBV28 and TRBJ1-6; D gene uncertain. The V gene's germline CDR1 is MDHEN and CDR2 SYDVKM. V dropped 7 bases and J dropped 7 bases, with 11 bases sitting between them. The CDR3 totals 13 residues. CDR3 loop: CASTPPGNSPLHF. In DNA, the CDR3 is TGTGCCAGCACCCCCCCGGGGAATTCACCCCTCCACTTT.

The rearrangement joins TRBV6-5 to TRBJ2-7, with D perhaps matching TRBD2 (5 bases). The CDR3 totals 13 residues. V dropped 1 base and J dropped 6 bases, with 10 bases sitting between them. The V gene's germline CDR1 is MNHEY and CDR2 SVGAGI. CDR3 sequence (DNA): TGTGCCAGCAGTTACTATCGGGGTAGCGAGCAGTACTTC. It is translated as CASSYYRGSEQYF.

In its sample, this clone was seen once. Other DNA sequences in this sample translate to the same CDR3. The J gene is TRBJ2-6, the V gene TRBV19; no definite D call. The CDR3 runs to 13 residues. The ends were cut back, 8 bases at V and 0 bases at J, with 5 bases in the middle. CDR1 and CDR2 (germline): LNHDA, SQIVND (reference sequence). The DNA for the CDR3 is TGTGCCAGTTCGAGCTCTGGGGCCAACGTCCTGACTTTC. Translation gives CASSSSGANVLTF.

The J gene is TRBJ2-5, the V gene TRBV19, with D perhaps TRBD1 (8 bases). Trimming shortened V by 5 bases and J by 8 bases, and 18 bases separated the two germline ends. The CDR3 contains 14 residues. Germline values: CDR1 LNHDA, CDR2 SQIVND (reference sequence). The CDR3 spells CASSLQGGLETQYF. As DNA, the CDR3 is TGTGCCAGTAGTCTACAGGGGGGGTTGGAAACCCAGTACTTC.

This rearrangement joins TRBV27 to TRBJ1-1; maybe TRBD1 (5 bases). V was shortened by 3 bases and J by 0 bases, with 8 bases between the two germline ends. Looked up from germline, CDR1 is MNHEY and CDR2 is SMNVEV (reference sequence). This CDR3 spans 14 amino acids. CDR3 DNA: TGTGCCAGCAGTTTGACAGCTATGAACACTGAAGCTTTCTTT. Its translation is CASSLTAMNTEAFF.

The chain links TRBV3-1 (or the pseudogene TRBV3-2) to TRBJ2-3; no clear D. Germline CDR1 and CDR2: LGHDT and YNNKEL (reference sequence). The CDR3 is 12 residues long. Trimming stripped 1 base from V and 5 bases from J, with 4 bases between. The CDR3 protein is CASSQGGDTQYF. CDR3 nucleotides: TGTGCCAGCAGCCAAGGCGGAGATACGCAGTATTTT.

J is TRBJ2-3 and V is TRBV10-3, with 13 bases identical to TRBD2. J lost 2 bases, V lost 4 bases, and 9 bases had no gene match. Germline V gives CDR1 ENHRY, CDR2 SYGVKD. This CDR3 comprises 18 residues. CDR3 sequence (DNA): TGTGCCATCAGTGGCGGGACTAGCGGGGCCTTCTACACAGATACGCAGTATTTT. Encoded protein: CAISGGTSGAFYTDTQYF.

This sequence joins TRBV21-1 and TRBJ2-2; the table's D gene call, TRBD2, was not cross checked with the DNA. TRBV21-1 is annotated as a pseudogene. This CDR3 comprises 15 residues. This CDR3 reads CASSNIAKRTGELFF. The CDR3 DNA reads as TGTGCCAGCAGCAATATTGCAAAGAGGACCGGGGAGCTGTTTTTT.

The chain joins TRBV27 to TRBJ1-3; tentative D call: TRBD1 (5 bases). The CDR3 consists of 14 residues. Per the germline V gene, CDR1 is MNHEY and CDR2 is SMNVEV (reference sequence). V lost 5 bases and J 2 bases, leaving 10 bases between the germline ends. The CDR3 here is CASSLRGAGNTIYF. The DNA of the CDR3 is TGTGCCAGCAGTCTTCGGGGGGCTGGAAACACCATATATTTT.

The rearrangement uses TRBV5-1 and TRBJ1-2; TRBD1 agrees at 7 bases. The germline CDR1 and CDR2 sequences are SGHRS and YFSETQ. The CDR3 runs to 14 residues. V trimming: 4 bases; J trimming: 0 bases; junction bases outside the gene matches: 3. The CDR3 DNA sequence: TGCGCCAGCAGCCCCGGGACAGCTAACTATGGCTACACCTTC. Translating it yields CASSPGTANYGYTF.

The rearrangement joins TRBV19 to TRBJ1-4, with D possibly TRBD1 on 6 matching bases. The V gene lost 9 bases and the J gene lost 4 bases, with 18 bases spanning the gap. The CDR3 has 15 residues. CDR1 LNHDA and CDR2 SQIVND come from the germline V gene (reference sequence). CDR3 sequence reads: CASTPGGPNNEKLFF. The CDR3 region has the DNA TGTGCCAGCACCCCCGGGGGGCCGAATAATGAAAAACTGTTTTTT.

The CDR3 sequence is CASSQDKKQNTEAFF. DNA of the CDR3: TGCGCCAGCAGCCAAGATAAGAAACAGAACACTGAAGCTTTCTTT. The J gene is TRBJ1-1, the V gene TRBV4-3; D unresolved. With 0 bases removed from V and 1 base from J, the gap between germline ends came to 9 bases. From germline, CDR1 is LGHNA and CDR2 YSLEER. The CDR3 has 15 amino acids.

The gene calls are TRBV7-8 and TRBJ1-6, with D maybe TRBD1 (5 bases). CDR3 length: 16 amino acids. The V and J ends lost 4 bases and 5 bases respectively, with 15 bases between them. Looked up from germline, CDR1 is SGHVS and CDR2 is FQNEAQ. CDR3 bases: TGTGCCAGCAGCTCGGGACTGGGGGAACATAATTCACCCCTCCACTTT. The encoded protein is CASSSGLGEHNSPLHF.

The chain couples TRBV6-2 or TRBV6-3 to TRBJ2-7; 7 bases fit TRBD1. J gave up 0 bases and V 5 bases, and 7 bases lay outside the gene matches. Germline V gives CDR1 MNHEY, CDR2 SVGEGT. CDR3 size: 15 residues. The CDR3 coding sequence is TGTGCCAGCAGTCGTCCGGACAGGTCCTCCTACGAGCAGTACTTC. Amino acids: CASSRPDRSSYEQYF.